A single sample is the source of the 4 T cell receptor beta chains below, sequenced in a study of cytomegalovirus exposure and HLA in healthy donors. A multiplex PCR was run with 60 Vbeta primers and 13 Jbeta primers. Generated by immunoSEQ multiplex PCR, the TCRdb table keeps only in-frame clones and is missing some. The sample lists approximately 140,000 clones, 75% to 85% occurring once. Sample: PBMCs. Receptors originate from a man between 45 and 60 years old in good health and CMV-seronegative.

The chain recombines TRBV2 with TRBJ1-5; a possible D gene is TRBD1 (5 bases). CDR1 and CDR2 (germline): SNHLY, FYNNEI. The length of the CDR3 is 14 residues. V lost 5 bases to trimming and J lost 0 bases, with 8 bases between them. CDR3 amino acids: CASSFRDSNQPQHF. The CDR3 DNA follows: TGTGCCAGCAGTTTCAGGGATAGCAATCAGCCCCAGCATTTT. The variable domain in full, with the rest retrieved from reference TRBV2 and TRBJ1-5, is EPEVTQTPSHQVTQMGQEVILRCVPISNHLYFYWYRQILGQKVEFLVSFYNNEISEKSEIFDDQFSVERPDGSNFTLKIRSTKLEDSAMYFCASSFRDSNQPQHFGDGTRLSIL.

V is TRBV7-9 and J is TRBJ1-1, with D hard to call. The CDR3 extends over 11 amino acids. V lost 4 bases and J lost 6, with 6 bases in between. Germline CDR1 reads SEHNR; CDR2 reads FQNEAQ (reference sequence). CDR3 bases: TGTGCCAGCAGCTCGCGGCCTGAAGCTTTCTTT. Protein sequence: CASSSRPEAFF.

This clone was counted between two and nine times. The rearrangement uses TRBV7-2 and TRBJ1-6; D might be TRBD1 (5 bases). The CDR3 is 15 residues long. The germline gives CDR1 SGHTA, CDR2 FQGNSA. V was pared by 1 base and J by 9 bases, with 13 bases between. Here the CDR3 DNA reads TGTGCCAGCAGCTTAGGAGACAGACGGAGTTCACCCCTCCACTTT. Its protein product is CASSLGDRRSSPLHF.

The V and J genes are TRBV30 and TRBJ1-2, with a possible D match to TRBD1 (6 bases). CDR1 is GTSNPN and CDR2 is SVGIG in the germline V gene (reference sequence). Trimming removed 3 bases at V and 1 base at J, with 15 bases between. The CDR3 spans 15 residues. CDR3 loop: CAWSPGQFFNYGYTF. The CDR3 DNA reads as TGTGCCTGGAGCCCCGGACAGTTCTTTAACTATGGCTACACCTTC.